These 5 T cell receptor beta chains came from one sample sequenced in a study of OX40 agonist ivuxolimab in advanced cancers. Sequencing was performed with immunoSEQ multiplex PCR; in TCRdb, only in-frame clones are kept and a portion is missing. This sample has around 26,000 clones, with 60% to 80% found just once. Here the sequenced sample was CD4+ or CD8+ T cells sorted from blood, taken in a trial of the OX40 agonist ivuxolimab. The receptors were gathered from an adult with an advanced solid tumor such as melanoma, head and neck, liver or kidney cancer.

In this sample, this clone turned up once. V usage is TRBV6-1 and J usage is TRBJ2-4; the D gene is possibly TRBD2 (5 bases). The CDR3 totals 15 residues. Germline values: CDR1 MNHNS, CDR2 SASEGT. Trimming removed 10 bases from V and 5 bases from J, with 21 bases in between. The CDR3 DNA reads TGTGCCACCTCGAGGTCTCCCGTCGGGGAAAACATTCAGTACTTC. It encodes CATSRSPVGENIQYF.

The chain uses TRBV28 and TRBJ2-7, with 8 bases that match TRBD2. Trimming cost V 5 bases and J 6 bases; bases outside gene matches: 12. CDR1 MDHEN and CDR2 SYDVKM come from the germline V gene. CDR3 length: 15 amino acids. The CDR3 DNA is TGTGCCAGCAGTCCCCGACTAGCGTCGGGGAGCGAGCAGTACTTC. This codes for CASSPRLASGSEQYF.

The rearrangement joins TRBV7-6 to TRBJ2-7; D is ambiguous. The length of the CDR3 is 13 residues. Germline CDR1 reads SGHVS; CDR2 reads FNYEAQ. V lost 1 base to trimming and J lost 5 bases, with 9 bases between them. The CDR3 DNA is TGTGCCAGCAGCTTAGTCCATGGGGACGAGCAGTACTTC. It specifies CASSLVHGDEQYF. Variable domain in full (rest from reference TRBV7-6 and TRBJ2-7): GAGVSQSPRYKVTKRGQDVALRCDPISGHVSLYWYRQALGQGPEFLTYFNYEAQQDKSGLPNDRFSAERPEGSISTLTIQRTEQRDSAMYRCASSLVHGDEQYFGPGTRLTVT.

The count of this clone is one. This chain links TRBV11-3 with TRBJ2-3; D call uncertain. The CDR3 contains 13 residues. Germline CDR1 reads SGHNT; CDR2 reads YENEEA. V lost 5 bases and J 0 bases, leaving 6 bases between the germline ends. CDR3 protein: CASSGVSTDTQYF. CDR3 bases: TGTGCCAGCAGCGGGGTAAGCACAGATACGCAGTATTTT.

This clone was counted between two and nine times. The V gene is TRBV29-1, the J gene TRBJ2-1; TRBD2 agrees at 7 bases. V was pared by 6 bases and J by 8 bases, with 13 bases of the junction left unmatched. Germline V gene sequence: CDR1 SQVTM, CDR2 ANQGSEA. This CDR3 is 14 amino acids long. DNA for the CDR3: TGCAGCGTAGCGGGGTACAACCCTAGTGATGAGCAGTTCTTC. Its protein product is CSVAGYNPSDEQFF.